The 2 T cell receptor beta chains in this list originate from one sample, sequenced in a study of CD8 T cells in ankylosing spondylitis. TCRdb independently ran MiXCR on the 5' RACE reads; one entry per CDR3 protein. The sample lists about 100,000 distinct CDR3 sequences, about 25% occurring once. The sequenced sample consisted of synovial fluid, either unsorted or a sorted T cell fraction (not recorded which). The receptors derive from a male donor with ankylosing spondylitis.

This clonotype appeared a few times. This sequence joins TRBV25-1 and TRBJ2-7; 9 nucleotides match TRBD1. Unmatched junction bases numbered 2, after V lost 4 bases and J lost 4 bases. Germline loops: CDR1 MGHDK, CDR2 SYGVNS. This CDR3 is built from 13 residues. CDR3 region: CASSGQGVYEQYF. Written as DNA, the CDR3 is TGTGCCAGCAGTGGACAGGGGGTGTACGAGCAGTACTTC.

This clonotype was seen a handful of times. The V call is TRBV5-1, the J call TRBJ1-2, with 10 bases that match TRBD1. Germline V lookup: CDR1 SGHRS, CDR2 YFSETQ. V lost 4 bases, J lost 6 bases, and 21 bases stayed unmatched. The CDR3 sequence is 19 residues long. For the CDR3, the DNA is TGCGCCAGCAGCCCGACCCCGGGACAGGGGCTCCTGAGACGAAATGGCTACACCTTC. Its protein product is CASSPTPGQGLLRRNGYTF.